This T cell receptor beta chain was observed in a study of CD8 T cells in ankylosing spondylitis. Findings and limits, study-wide: Previously reported in reactive arthritis synovial fluid and blood were some of the motif variants.

With regard to this clonotype: Its specificity is unknown.

Germline V CDR1 and CDR2: SGDLS, YYNGEE. V trimming: 4 bases; J trimming: 6 bases; junction bases outside the gene matches: 11. This CDR3 contains 16 residues. MiXCR was run by TCRdb on the 5' RACE reads, yielding one entry per CDR3 protein. This sample has under 300,000 distinct CDR3 sequences, with about 10% found just once. This sequence originates from a male donor with ankylosing spondylitis or in good health (not recorded which). The sequencing sample was made of blood, either unsorted or a sorted T cell fraction (not recorded which). The chain is built from TRBV9 and TRBJ2-1, with TRBD1 matching 9 bases. Here the CDR3 reads CASSSSGTGSINEQFF. DNA of the CDR3: TGTGCCAGCAGCTCCTCCGGGACAGGGTCCATCAATGAGCAGTTCTTC.